One sample yielded the 30 T cell receptor beta chains listed below, sequenced in a study of cytomegalovirus exposure and HLA in healthy donors. Sequencing was performed with immunoSEQ multiplex PCR; in TCRdb, only in-frame clones are kept and a portion is missing. The sample has roughly 50,000 clones, about 92% seen once. The specimen sequenced was PBMCs. The source of these receptors is a young woman in good health and CMV-seropositive.

V gene TRBV7-2 combines with J gene TRBJ1-5; no clear D. Trimming removed 5 bases from V and 4 bases from J, with 6 bases in between. CDR3 length: 12 amino acids. Germline CDR1 reads SGHTA; CDR2 reads FQGNSA. The CDR3 sequence: CASSPNNQPQHF. The CDR3, as DNA: TGTGCCAGCAGCCCAAATAATCAGCCCCAGCATTTT.

The J gene is TRBJ1-5, the V gene TRBV30; D unclear. The V and J ends lost 4 bases and 3 bases respectively, with 13 bases between them. This CDR3 has 14 residues. Germline-derived CDR1 and CDR2 are GTSNPN and SVGIG (reference sequence). CDR3 DNA sequence: TGTGCCTGGAACCTGAACTCTCCCAATCAGCCCCAGCATTTT. The encoded protein is CAWNLNSPNQPQHF.

V usage is TRBV14 and J usage is TRBJ1-4; 7 bases map to TRBD1. The CDR3 contains 15 residues. V was pared by 4 bases and J by 7 bases, with 9 bases of the junction left unmatched. Germline values: CDR1 SGHDN, CDR2 FVKESK. The DNA of the CDR3 is TGTGCCAGCAGCCGTGTTACAGGGGTTAGTGAAAAACTGTTTTTT. Amino acids: CASSRVTGVSEKLFF.

The DNA for the CDR3 is TGTGCCAGCAGTTACATCGGGGGAGGGAACACCGGGGAGCTGTTTTTT. This encodes CASSYIGGGNTGELFF. The rearrangement links TRBV6-6 to TRBJ2-2, with D perhaps matching TRBD2 (6 bases). V was clipped by 2 bases and J by 1 base, with 11 bases between them. The germline gives CDR1 MNHNY, CDR2 SVGAGI (reference sequence). The CDR3 has 16 residues.

This sequence joins TRBV2 and TRBJ2-3, with TRBD2 identical over 9 bases. Trimming cost V 6 bases and J 0 bases; bases outside gene matches: 7. This CDR3 is 16 amino acids long. Germline values: CDR1 SNHLY, CDR2 FYNNEI. As DNA, the CDR3 is TGTGCCAGCAGATGGACTAGCGTGGGGAGCACAGATACGCAGTATTTT. Its translation: CASRWTSVGSTDTQYF.

This chain uses TRBV30 with TRBJ1-3, with unresolved D. The CDR3 covers 16 residues. Germline loops: CDR1 GTSNPN, CDR2 SVGIG (reference sequence). The V and J ends lost 0 bases and 2 bases respectively, with 14 bases between them. The CDR3 bases are TGTGCCTGGAGTGTAGTTTTGCGGCAAACTGGAAACACCATATATTTT. Its translation: CAWSVVLRQTGNTIYF. Based on the CDR3 plus reference TRBV30 and TRBJ1-3, the full variable domain is SQTIHQWPATLVQPVGSPLSLECTVEGTSNPNLYWYRQAAGRGLQLLFYSVGIGQISSEVPQNLSASRPQDRQFILSSKKLLLSDSGFYLCAWSVVLRQTGNTIYFGEGSWLTVV.

This clone has just one count. The chain couples TRBV9 to TRBJ1-4; TRBD1 matches at 9 bases. The CDR3 totals 14 residues. J lost 6 bases, V lost 4 bases, and 4 bases had no gene match. The germline V gene has CDR1 SGDLS and CDR2 YYNGEE. The CDR3 DNA reads as TGTGCCAGCAGCCCGGGACAGGGTGATGAAAAACTGTTTTTT. Translation gives CASSPGQGDEKLFF.

CDR3 amino acids: CASTNGIGGGSPLHF. As DNA, the CDR3 is TGTGCCAGCACCAACGGCATAGGGGGTGGTTCACCCCTCCACTTT. This rearrangement joins TRBV6-6 to TRBJ1-6; TRBD1 might be the D (6 bases). V lost 7 bases and J lost 9, with 19 bases in between. Per germline, CDR1 MNHNY and CDR2 SVGAGI (reference sequence). The CDR3 runs 15 residues.

The V call is TRBV4-3, the J call TRBJ2-7; D remains ambiguous. CDR1 LGHNA and CDR2 YSLEER come from the germline V gene. The CDR3 contains 15 residues. The germline V and J ends were trimmed by 0 bases and 0 bases, with 9 bases remaining between them. CDR3 nucleotides: TGCGCCAGCAGCCAAGAGAGGCGGCACTCCTACGAGCAGTACTTC. This codes for CASSQERRHSYEQYF.

This clone occurred once. The rearrangement joins TRBV9 to TRBJ2-7, with 9 positions matching TRBD1. The CDR3 contains 15 residues. V shed 4 bases and J 1 base; nucleotides not matched to a gene: 6. Germline V gene sequence: CDR1 SGDLS, CDR2 YYNGEE. The CDR3 region is CASSPRTGESYEQYF. Written as DNA, the CDR3 is TGTGCCAGCAGCCCCCGGACAGGGGAGTCCTACGAGCAGTACTTC.

V gene TRBV5-1 combines with J gene TRBJ2-7; 9 nucleotides align to TRBD2. V was pared by 3 bases and J by 5 bases, with 6 bases of the junction left unmatched. CDR3 size: 14 residues. Germline V gene data show CDR1 as SGHRS and CDR2 as YFSETQ. CDR3 sequence (DNA): TGCGCCAGCAGCTCCAGGACTAGCGCCGACGAGCAGTACTTC. Protein sequence: CASSSRTSADEQYF.

The chain carries TRBV7-6 and TRBJ2-2, with TRBD1 identical over 8 bases. V gave up 10 bases and J gave up 1 base; unmatched junction bases: 5. CDR1 is SGHVS, CDR2 FNYEAQ, per germline. The CDR3 sequence is 14 residues long. This chain's CDR3 is CAIGQGKNTGELFF. The DNA of the CDR3 is TGTGCCATCGGACAGGGCAAGAACACCGGGGAGCTGTTTTTT.

The table lists this clone with a few counts. This chain uses TRBV6-1 with TRBJ1-1; no definite D call. CDR3 length: 11 residues. V was trimmed by 8 bases and J by 0 bases, leaving 4 bases between them. Germline V gene lookup returns CDR1 MNHNS and CDR2 SASEGT. This CDR3 reads CASPMNTEAFF. The CDR3 coding sequence is TGTGCCAGCCCCATGAACACTGAAGCTTTCTTT.

The J gene is TRBJ2-7, the V gene TRBV9; 8 bases map to TRBD1. V was pared by 5 bases and J by 2 bases, with 12 bases of the junction left unmatched. Looked up from germline, CDR1 is SGDLS and CDR2 is YYNGEE. The CDR3 loop spans 16 amino acids. The chain's CDR3 is CASSDDRDRLTYEQYF. CDR3 bases: TGTGCCAGCAGTGACGACCGGGACAGGTTAACCTACGAGCAGTACTTC.

The chain couples TRBV5-1 to TRBJ2-5; possibly TRBD1 for D (6 bases). Germline CDR1 and CDR2: SGHRS and YFSETQ. The CDR3 has 14 residues. V dropped 0 bases and J dropped 1 base, with 7 bases sitting between them. CDR3 DNA sequence: TGCGCCAGCAGCTTGGAAGGGGGCCAAGAGACCCAGTACTTC. This encodes CASSLEGGQETQYF.

The V and J genes are TRBV30 and TRBJ1-2; D may be TRBD1 (6 bases). There are 13 residues in the CDR3. Trimming pared 3 bases from V and 6 bases from J, leaving 14 bases between. The germline V gene encodes CDR1 GTSNPN and CDR2 SVGIG (reference sequence). The CDR3 DNA follows: TGTGCCTGGAGAGGCAGGGGCAGGCATGGCTACACCTTC. It codes for CAWRGRGRHGYTF.

The J gene is TRBJ1-4, the V gene TRBV28; no reliable D call. CDR3 size: 15 residues. Trimming cost V 1 base and J 8 bases, with 14 bases left between them. Germline assignment: CDR1 MDHEN and CDR2 SYDVKM. The CDR3, as DNA: TGTGCCAGCAGTTTATCCCGCAGTGGAGAGGAAAAACTGTTTTTT. It specifies CASSLSRSGEEKLFF.

The rearrangement joins TRBV7-9 to TRBJ1-2; a weak D match, TRBD1 (6 bases). V was cut by 4 bases and J by 3 bases, with 21 bases left in between. Germline V gene data show CDR1 as SEHNR and CDR2 as FQNEAQ (reference sequence). The CDR3 runs 17 residues. The CDR3 reads CASSYSDRTRGDYGYTF. The CDR3 DNA reads as TGTGCCAGCAGCTACAGCGACAGGACCCGAGGGGACTATGGCTACACCTTC. Together with reference TRBV7-9 and TRBJ1-2, the CDR3 gives the full variable domain: DTGVSQNPRHKITKRGQNVTFRCDPISEHNRLYWYRQTLGQGPEFLTYFQNEAQLEKSRLLSDRFSAERPKGSFSTLEIQRTEQGDSAMYLCASSYSDRTRGDYGYTFGSGTRLTVV.

The chain joins TRBV5-4 to TRBJ2-5, with D possibly TRBD1 on 5 matching bases. The CDR3 runs to 14 residues. V gave up 2 bases and J gave up 0 bases, with 8 bases separating them. The germline V gene encodes CDR1 SGHNT and CDR2 YYREEE (reference sequence). The CDR3 is CASSFRQYQETQYF. CDR3 in DNA: TGTGCCAGCAGCTTCAGACAGTACCAAGAGACCCAGTACTTC.

V and J are TRBV27 and TRBJ1-2; 8 bases align to TRBD1. CDR1 is MNHEY, CDR2 SMNVEV, per germline (reference sequence). The CDR3 runs to 13 residues. Losses at the gene ends were 8 bases for V and 2 bases for J; bases not matched to a gene: 4. For the CDR3, the DNA is TGTGCCAGCGGCAACAGGGGGAACTATGGCTACACCTTC. Amino acid sequence: CASGNRGNYGYTF.

The chain has TRBV25-1 and TRBJ2-1; 12 bases fit TRBD2. This CDR3 has 14 amino acids. J was trimmed by 9 bases and V by 3 bases; bases with no gene match: 3. From germline, CDR1 is MGHDK and CDR2 SYGVNS. CDR3 sequence reads: CASSDLAGGLEQFF. Written as DNA, the CDR3 is TGTGCCAGCAGTGATCTAGCGGGGGGGCTTGAGCAGTTCTTC.

The chain links TRBV19 to TRBJ2-3, with D unclear. The CDR3 is 14 amino acids. V lost 6 bases and J lost 5, with 15 bases in between. Germline V gene data show CDR1 as LNHDA and CDR2 as SQIVND (reference sequence). The CDR3, as DNA: TGTGCCAGTAGCATCCCCTCTCGAGGAGATACGCAGTATTTT. Protein sequence: CASSIPSRGDTQYF. Looking up the rest from reference TRBV19 and TRBJ2-3 gives the full variable domain: DGGITQSPKYLFRKEGQNVTLSCEQNLNHDAMYWYRQDPGQGLRLIYYSQIVNDFQKGDIAEGYSVSREKKESFPLTVTSAQKNPTAFYLCASSIPSRGDTQYFGPGTRLTVL.

This clone was recorded once. This chain links TRBV5-4 with TRBJ1-2, with a possible D match to TRBD1 (5 bases). CDR1 and CDR2 (germline): SGHNT, YYREEE (reference sequence). Trimming stripped 0 bases from V and 0 bases from J, with 9 bases between. The CDR3 has 15 amino acids. The CDR3 sequence: CASSLGQIANYGYTF. The CDR3 DNA is TGTGCCAGCAGCTTGGGACAGATAGCTAACTATGGCTACACCTTC.

This chain connects TRBV5-4 to TRBJ2-6; 10 bases map to TRBD2. The CDR3 has 17 amino acids. The germline gives CDR1 SGHNT, CDR2 YYREEE (reference sequence). The ends lost 4 bases at V and 1 base at J; junction bases unmatched: 5. The CDR3 nucleotides read TGTGCCAGCAGCCGTACTAGCGGGGTATCTGGGGCCAACGTCCTGACTTTC. It specifies CASSRTSGVSGANVLTF. Variable domain in full (rest from reference TRBV5-4 and TRBJ2-6): ETGVTQSPTHLIKTRGQQVTLRCSSQSGHNTVSWYQQALGQGPQFIFQYYREEENGRGNFPPRFSGLQFPNYSSELNVNALELDDSALYLCASSRTSGVSGANVLTFGAGSRLTVL.

The chain is built from TRBV2 and TRBJ1-1, with D hard to call. The CDR3 consists of 13 residues. V was shortened by 3 bases and J by 10 bases, with 15 bases between the two germline ends. The V gene's germline CDR1 is SNHLY and CDR2 FYNNEI. CDR3 coding DNA: TGTGCCAGCAGTGACCCATGGCTAGTAGGAGCTTTCTTT. Its translation: CASSDPWLVGAFF.

This rearrangement joins TRBV18 to TRBJ2-7; D uncertain. V dropped 2 bases and J dropped 4 bases, with 12 bases sitting between them. Germline V CDR1 and CDR2: KGHSH, LQKENI. The CDR3 consists of 14 residues. As DNA, the CDR3 is TGTGCCAGCTCACCAGACGACAACCCTTACGAGCAGTACTTC. It specifies CASSPDDNPYEQYF.

The rearrangement uses TRBV11-3 and TRBJ2-3, with D possibly matching TRBD1 (6 bases). The V gene's germline CDR1 is SGHNT and CDR2 YENEEA. The CDR3 is made up of 15 amino acids. Trimming took 4 bases from V and 4 from J, leaving 15 bases between them. CDR3 region: CASSSGQHRADTQYF. The DNA of the CDR3 is TGTGCCAGCAGCTCCGGACAGCATCGGGCAGATACGCAGTATTTT. The variable domain in full, completed from reference TRBV11-3 and TRBJ2-3, reads EAGVVQSPRYKIIEKKQPVAFWCNPISGHNTLYWYLQNLGQGPELLIRYENEEAVDDSQLPKDRFSAERLKGVDSTLKIQPAELGDSAVYLCASSSGQHRADTQYFGPGTRLTVL.

The chain's CDR3 is CAWSVVSPSGANVLTF. The CDR3 DNA reads TGTGCCTGGAGTGTAGTCAGTCCTTCTGGGGCCAACGTCCTGACTTTC. V usage is TRBV30 and J usage is TRBJ2-6; no clear D gene. Trimming removed 0 bases from V and 1 base from J, with 10 bases in between. This CDR3 is 16 amino acids long. From germline, CDR1 is GTSNPN and CDR2 SVGIG (reference sequence).

V usage is TRBV28 and J usage is TRBJ2-2; D gene ambiguous. The length of the CDR3 is 14 residues. V was clipped by 3 bases and J by 5 bases, with 10 bases between them. Per the germline V gene, CDR1 is MDHEN and CDR2 is SYDVKM. The CDR3: CASSLVGATGELFF. Written as DNA, the CDR3 is TGTGCCAGCAGTTTGGTAGGAGCGACCGGGGAGCTGTTTTTT.

The rearrangement links TRBV30 to TRBJ1-6; TRBD1 agrees at 10 bases. The CDR3 is made up of 15 amino acids. The V gene's germline CDR1 is GTSNPN and CDR2 SVGIG (reference sequence). The V gene end was trimmed by 3 bases and the J gene end by 5 bases; junction bases not matched to a gene: 4. Here the CDR3 DNA reads TGTGCCTGGAGGACAGGGGGCCTAAATAATTCACCCCTCCACTTT. It specifies CAWRTGGLNNSPLHF.